Listed below are T cell receptor beta chains from one sample, sequenced in a study of blood T cell repertoires in COVID-19. Produced via immunoSEQ multiplex PCR; TCRdb's table is partial and in-frame only. The table includes roughly 200,000 clones, around nine tenths detected once. Sequencing was done on a sample of peripheral blood. These receptors originate from a man in his late teens or twenties with active or convalescent COVID-19. The CDR3 runs from the conserved cysteine through the conserved F or W. D genes are given only for firm matches. Clone size is not always given. Where it is, it says once, few, many or a class for expanded clones.

>few|15|NA|TRBJ2-1|TRBV6-4
CASSDSSGSYNEQFF
TGTGCCAGCAGTGACTCGAGCGGCTCCTACAATGAGCAGTTCTTC
>NA|15|TRBD2|TRBJ2-1|TRBV4-3
CASSRGASGYNEQFF
TGCGCCAGCAGCCGCGGCGCTAGCGGGTACAATGAGCAGTTCTTC
>NA|17|TRBD2|TRBJ2-3|TRBV27
CASSLIRLAGKTDTQYF
TGTGCCAGCAGTTTAATACGACTAGCGGGCAAGACAGATACGCAGTATTTT
>NA|16|NA|TRBJ1-1|TRBV3-1/TRBV3-2
CASSQGLNREGTEAFF
TGTGCCAGCAGCCAAGGACTGAACAGGGAAGGCACTGAAGCTTTCTTT
>NA|14|TRBD2|TRBJ2-1|TRBV6-6
CASRATSADNEQFF
TGTGCCAGCAGAGCGACTAGCGCTGACAATGAGCAGTTCTTC
>NA|12|NA|TRBJ2-3|TRBV2
CASSGSSVSQYF
TGTGCCAGCAGTGGTTCGAGCGTCTCGCAGTATTTT
>NA|15|NA|TRBJ1-1|TRBV5-1
CASSLVGSLNTEAFF
TGCGCCAGCAGCTTGGTTGGGAGCCTGAACACTGAAGCTTTCTTT
>few|15|NA|TRBJ1-3|TRBV6-5
CASRPDRDSGNTIYF
TGTGCCAGCAGGCCTGACAGAGACTCTGGAAACACCATATATTTT
>NA|16|TRBD1|TRBJ1-4|TRBV10-1
CASRRDRGESREKLFF
TGCGCCAGCCGCCGGGACAGGGGCGAGTCGAGGGAAAAACTGTTTTTT
>NA|17|NA|TRBJ2-2|TRBV4-3
CASSQSGTGTHTGELFF
TGCGCCAGCAGCCAAAGTGGGACCGGGACTCACACCGGGGAGCTGTTTTTT
>NA|14|NA|TRBJ1-1|TRBV11-2
CASSLGSGLTEAFF
TGTGCCAGCAGCTTAGGGTCGGGTTTAACTGAAGCTTTCTTT
>NA|20|TRBD2|TRBJ2-1|TRBV7-3
CASSLRASGLSGGARNEQFF
TGTGCCAGCAGCTTAAGGGCGTCCGGTCTAAGCGGGGGGGCCAGGAATGAGCAGTTCTTC
>NA|14|TRBD1|TRBJ1-2|TRBV19
CASSIDGTAYGYTF
TGTGCCAGTAGTATAGATGGGACAGCTTATGGCTACACCTTC
>NA|15|TRBD1|TRBJ1-4|TRBV7-2
CASSLGQGVWEKLFF
TGTGCCAGCAGCTTGGGTCAGGGGGTTTGGGAAAAACTGTTTTTT
>once|17|NA|TRBJ1-3|TRBV10-3
CAISEPPPRDSGNTIYF
TGTGCCATCAGTGAGCCACCCCCGCGGGACTCTGGAAACACCATATATTTT